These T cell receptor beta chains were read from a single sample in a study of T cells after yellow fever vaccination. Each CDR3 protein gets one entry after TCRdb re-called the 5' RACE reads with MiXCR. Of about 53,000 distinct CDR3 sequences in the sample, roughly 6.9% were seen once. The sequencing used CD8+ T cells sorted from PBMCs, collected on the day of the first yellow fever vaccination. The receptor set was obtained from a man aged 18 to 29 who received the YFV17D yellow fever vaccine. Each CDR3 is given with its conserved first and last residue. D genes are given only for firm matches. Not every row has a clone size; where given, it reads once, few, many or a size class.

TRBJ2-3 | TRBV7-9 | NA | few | CASSPRPRGLRADTQYF | TGTGCCAGCAGCCCCCGGCCGCGCGGCCTTAGGGCAGATACGCAGTATTTT
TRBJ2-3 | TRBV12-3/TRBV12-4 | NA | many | CASSLSGTDTQYF | TGTGCCAGCAGTTTATCCGGCACAGATACGCAGTATTTT
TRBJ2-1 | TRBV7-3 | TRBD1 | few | CASSGRTGGYNEQFF | TGTGCCAGCAGCGGGCGGACAGGGGGGTACAATGAGCAGTTCTTC
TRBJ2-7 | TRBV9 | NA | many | CASSVGAGVYEQYF | TGTGCCAGCAGCGTAGGGGCAGGTGTCTACGAGCAGTACTTC
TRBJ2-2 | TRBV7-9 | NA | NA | CASSLALTTGELFF | TGTGCCAGCAGCTTAGCGCTAACAACCGGGGAGCTGTTTTTT
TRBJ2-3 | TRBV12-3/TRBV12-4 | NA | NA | CASSLAGADAQYF | TGTGCCAGCAGTTTGGCGGGGGCAGATGCGCAGTATTTT
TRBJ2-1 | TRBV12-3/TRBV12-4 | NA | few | CASTGVNEQFF | TGTGCCAGCACTGGGGTCAATGAGCAGTTCTTC
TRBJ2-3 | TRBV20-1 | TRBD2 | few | CSATGGGRRWRTDTQYF | TGCAGTGCCACGGGCGGGGGACGGAGGTGGAGAACAGATACGCAGTATTTT
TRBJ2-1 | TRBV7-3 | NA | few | CASSPLGGNEQFF | TGTGCCAGCAGCCCGTTAGGGGGGAATGAGCAGTTCTTC
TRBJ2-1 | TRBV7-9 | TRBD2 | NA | CASSFMRAGGHNEQFF | TGTGCCAGCAGCTTCATGCGAGCGGGGGGGCACAATGAGCAGTTCTTC
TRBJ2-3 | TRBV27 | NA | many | CASSFRGPSTDTQYF | TGTGCCAGCAGTTTTCGGGGGCCTAGCACAGATACGCAGTATTTT
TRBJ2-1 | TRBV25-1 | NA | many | CATTGTRYNEQFF | TGTGCCACCACGGGGACCCGATACAATGAGCAGTTCTTC
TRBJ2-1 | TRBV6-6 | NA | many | CASSRDHYNEQFF | TGTGCCAGCAGCCGGGACCATTACAATGAGCAGTTCTTC
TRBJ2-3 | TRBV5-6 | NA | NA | CASSWGGSTDTQYF | TGTGCCAGCAGCTGGGGGGGCAGCACAGATACGCAGTATTTT
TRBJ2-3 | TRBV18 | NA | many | CASSPPFTDTQYF | TGTGCCAGCTCACCTCCCTTCACAGATACGCAGTATTTT
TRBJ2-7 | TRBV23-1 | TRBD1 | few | CASSEPGQVFGEQYF | TGCGCCAGCAGTGAGCCGGGACAGGTATTTGGCGAGCAGTACTTC
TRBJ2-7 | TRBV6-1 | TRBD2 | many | CASRAAGDLEQYF | TGTGCCAGCCGTGCAGCGGGAGACCTTGAGCAGTACTTC
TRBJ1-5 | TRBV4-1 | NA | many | CASSHAGVGNQPQHF | TGCGCCAGCAGCCACGCGGGGGTTGGTAATCAGCCCCAGCATTTT
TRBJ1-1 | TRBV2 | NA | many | CASSDEMGENTEAFF | TGTGCCAGCAGTGATGAGATGGGGGAGAACACTGAAGCTTTCTTT
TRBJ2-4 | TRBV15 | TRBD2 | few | CATSYPPSGGNIQYF | TGTGCCACCAGCTATCCTCCTAGCGGGGGGAACATTCAGTACTTC
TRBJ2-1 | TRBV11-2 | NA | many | CASSTPRRRNEQFF | TGTGCCAGCAGCACACCCCGGCGGAGGAATGAGCAGTTCTTC
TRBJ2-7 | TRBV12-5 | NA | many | CASGVVYEQYF | TGTGCTAGTGGGGTGGTTTACGAGCAGTACTTC
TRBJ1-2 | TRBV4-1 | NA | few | CASSRRTQDGYTF | TGCGCCAGCAGCCGAAGGACACAGGATGGCTACACCTTC
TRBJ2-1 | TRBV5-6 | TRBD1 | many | CASSFRDRGRDEQFF | TGTGCCAGCAGCTTTCGGGACAGGGGTAGGGATGAGCAGTTCTTC
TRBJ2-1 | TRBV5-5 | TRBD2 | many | CASSLGLAGWSEQFF | TGTGCCAGCAGCTTGGGGCTAGCGGGGTGGAGTGAGCAGTTCTTC
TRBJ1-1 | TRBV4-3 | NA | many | CASSQGANTEAFF | TGCGCCAGCAGCCAAGGAGCGAACACTGAAGCTTTCTTT
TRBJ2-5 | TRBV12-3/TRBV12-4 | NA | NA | CASRPAHQKETQYF | TGTGCCAGCAGGCCAGCGCACCAAAAAGAGACCCAGTACTTC
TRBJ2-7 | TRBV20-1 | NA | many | CSARDFRIHEQYF | TGCAGTGCTAGAGATTTCAGGATCCACGAGCAGTACTTC
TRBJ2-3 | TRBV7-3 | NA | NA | CASSLNPDGDTQYF | TGTGCCAGCAGCTTAAACCCTGATGGAGATACGCAGTATTTT
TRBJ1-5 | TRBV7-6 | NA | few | CASSLDRYQPQHF | TGTGCCAGCAGCTTGGACAGATATCAGCCCCAGCATTTT
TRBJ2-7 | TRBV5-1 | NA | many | CASSLEGTTSYEQYF | TGCGCCAGCAGCTTGGAAGGAACAACATCCTACGAGCAGTACTTC
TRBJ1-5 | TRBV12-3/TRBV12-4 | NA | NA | CASSPGSHSNQPQHF | TGTGCCAGTTCCCCCGGCAGCCATAGCAATCAGCCCCAGCATTTT
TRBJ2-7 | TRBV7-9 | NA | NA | CASSSPGLPEQYF | TGTGCCAGCAGCTCCCCAGGCCTCCCCGAGCAGTACTTC
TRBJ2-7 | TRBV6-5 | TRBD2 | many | CASSNLAGGPYEQYF | TGTGCCAGCAGCAACCTAGCGGGGGGCCCCTACGAGCAGTACTTC
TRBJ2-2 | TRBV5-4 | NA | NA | CASRPTGNTGELFF | TGTGCCAGCAGACCGACAGGAAACACCGGGGAGCTGTTTTTT
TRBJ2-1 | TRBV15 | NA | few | CATSRDFVRLVNEQFF | TGTGCCACCAGCAGAGATTTCGTTCGATTGGTAAATGAGCAGTTCTTC
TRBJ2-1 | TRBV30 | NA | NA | CAWSVTKLHNEQFF | TGTGCCTGGAGTGTAACCAAACTGCACAATGAGCAGTTCTTC
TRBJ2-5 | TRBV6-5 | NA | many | CASSYVGGQETQYF | TGTGCCAGCAGTTACGTAGGAGGTCAAGAGACCCAGTACTTC
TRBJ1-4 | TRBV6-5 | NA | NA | CASSYSTGLREKLFF | TGTGCCAGCAGTTACTCTACGGGGTTGCGGGAAAAACTGTTTTTT
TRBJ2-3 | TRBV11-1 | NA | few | CASSLGSRTDTQYF | TGTGCCAGCAGCTTAGGCAGCCGCACAGATACGCAGTATTTT
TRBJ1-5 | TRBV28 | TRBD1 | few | CASSPIDRGYQPQHF | TGTGCCAGCAGCCCAATTGACAGGGGCTATCAGCCCCAGCATTTT
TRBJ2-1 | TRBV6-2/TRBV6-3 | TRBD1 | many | CASHTGGEQFF | TGTGCCAGCCACACAGGGGGTGAGCAGTTCTTC
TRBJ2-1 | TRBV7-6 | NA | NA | CASSLDRAPGNEQFF | TGTGCCAGCAGCTTAGATCGAGCGCCGGGTAATGAGCAGTTCTTC
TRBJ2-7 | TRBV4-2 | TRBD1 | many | CASSHRTGTYEQYF | TGTGCCAGCAGCCACCGGACAGGGACCTACGAGCAGTACTTC
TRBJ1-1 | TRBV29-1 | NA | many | CSVGLYTEAFF | TGCAGCGTTGGGCTTTACACTGAAGCTTTCTTT
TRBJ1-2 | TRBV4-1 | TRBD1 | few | CASSQAGTGVDGYTF | TGCGCCAGCAGCCAAGCCGGGACAGGAGTCGATGGCTACACCTTC
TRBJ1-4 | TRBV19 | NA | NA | CASSPSRNEKLFF | TGTGCCAGTAGTCCCAGCAGAAATGAAAAACTGTTTTTT
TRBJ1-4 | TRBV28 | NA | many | CASSFRPGRINEKLFF | TGTGCCAGCAGTTTTAGGCCCGGACGGATTAATGAAAAACTGTTTTTT
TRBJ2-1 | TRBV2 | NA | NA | CASTPFKRTYNEQFF | TGTGCCAGCACCCCGTTTAAACGAACGTACAATGAGCAGTTCTTC
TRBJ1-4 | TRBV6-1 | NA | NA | CASMGVINEKLFF | TGTGCCAGCATGGGAGTCATAAATGAAAAACTGTTTTTT
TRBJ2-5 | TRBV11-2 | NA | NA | CASTHRIGFAQETQYF | TGTGCCAGCACACACCGGATAGGGTTTGCTCAAGAGACCCAGTACTTC
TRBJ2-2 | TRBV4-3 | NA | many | CASSPRPVQSGELFF | TGCGCCAGCAGCCCACGACCAGTACAGTCCGGGGAGCTGTTTTTT
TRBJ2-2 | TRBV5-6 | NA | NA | CAGARAAVMANTGELFF | TGTGCCGGAGCTAGGGCGGCAGTAATGGCGAACACCGGGGAGCTGTTTTTT
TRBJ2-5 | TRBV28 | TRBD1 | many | CASQSPEVTGGGETQYF | TGTGCCAGCCAAAGCCCGGAGGTGACAGGGGGTGGGGAGACCCAGTACTTC
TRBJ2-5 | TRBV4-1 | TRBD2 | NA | CASSPAGVYQETQYF | TGCGCCAGCAGCCCAGCGGGGGTGTACCAAGAGACCCAGTACTTC
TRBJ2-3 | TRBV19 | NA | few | CASSILQASTDTQYF | TGTGCCAGTAGTATCCTACAGGCGAGCACAGATACGCAGTATTTT
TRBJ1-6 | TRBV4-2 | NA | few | CASSPLPGENSPLHF | TGTGCCAGCAGCCCCCTCCCAGGGGAAAATTCACCCCTCCACTTT